This T cell receptor beta chain was found in a study of blood T cells in healthy people across ages. The people who gave samples were healthy Caucasians from Russia, aged roughly 6 to 100. Isolation per sample recovered at least 7 million PBMCs. J gave up 9 bases and V 8 bases, and 15 bases lay outside the gene matches. This CDR3 spans 15 amino acids. With a J-beta primer mix and a sample-barcoded 5' primer, a second PCR ran about 7 to 12 cycles. MiXCR, applied by TCRdb to the 5' RACE reads, yields one record per CDR3 protein. The sample carries some 1,800,000 distinct CDR3 sequences, approximately 39% recorded once.

Sample: blood. The clonotype originates from a human donor in good health. V usage is TRBV12-3 or TRBV12-4 and J usage is TRBJ2-1, with 8 bases fitting TRBD2. This chain's CDR3 is CASQTLAGFSGEQFF. CDR3 DNA sequence: TGTGCCAGCCAGACTTTAGCGGGGTTCTCGGGTGAGCAGTTCTTC.